This TCR beta chain emerged from a study of T cells after yellow fever vaccination. Regarding the study as a whole: Across the CD4 and CD8 compartments, a small share of clonotypes was present in both. A large majority of primary-vaccination clones showed up again after the booster (96% CD4, around 85% CD8).

TCRdb re-derived calls from the 5' RACE reads in MiXCR, one entry per CDR3 protein. Among a few hundred thousand distinct CDR3 sequences listed, around 20% were seen once. About this clonotype itself: Its antigen is not identified.

The V end was cut by 8 bases, the J end by 1 base, with 11 bases between. The CDR3 is 13 residues long. Per germline, CDR1 KGHSH and CDR2 LQKENI. The clonotype comes from a man in his late teens or twenties who received the YFV17D yellow fever vaccine. The material sequenced was PBMCs, taken before the yellow fever booster vaccination. The rearrangement uses TRBV18 and TRBJ1-1; D possibly corresponds to TRBD1 (5 bases). CDR3 sequence reads: CASRSGENTEAFF. CDR3 nucleotide sequence: TGTGCCAGCCGATCGGGGGAGAACACTGAAGCTTTCTTT.